The 9 T cell receptor beta chains below were found in one sample sequenced in a study of blood T cells in healthy people across ages. Combining a sample-barcoded 5' primer with a J-beta primer mix, a second PCR ran for 7 to 11 cycles. TCRdb reprocessed the 5' RACE reads via MiXCR and lists one record per CDR3 protein. This sample has about 1.1 million distinct CDR3 sequences, with 30% to 40% found just once. Specimen: blood. The receptors here all came from a man younger than 35 in good health.

This clonotype was seen once. This could be a read error, since a much larger clone is one nucleotide away. The CDR3 nucleotides read TGTGCCAGCAGCCAAGCGGCGGGGGGCTCCTACAATGAGCAGTACTTC. As protein: CASSQAAGGSYNEQYF. This chain connects TRBV4-2 to TRBJ2-1; 8 positions match TRBD2. The J call could be wrong; TRBJ2-7 is a better fit for the DNA end. Germline values: CDR1 LGHNA, CDR2 YNFKEQ. The CDR3 is made up of 16 amino acids.

The V and J genes are TRBV12-3 or TRBV12-4 and TRBJ2-1, with 9 bases matching TRBD2. CDR3 length equals 17 residues. Unmatched junction bases numbered 12, after V lost 5 bases and J lost 4 bases. CDR3 nucleotides: TGTGCCAGCAGTCCCGGGGTAGCGGGGGCCCTATACAATGAGCAGTTCTTC. It specifies CASSPGVAGALYNEQFF.

This chain's CDR3 is CAISESGQGLQPQHF. CDR3 in DNA: TGTGCCATCAGTGAGTCGGGGCAGGGTCTTCAGCCCCAGCATTTT. This chain joins TRBV10-3 and TRBJ1-5, with D perhaps matching TRBD1 (5 bases). This CDR3 comprises 15 residues. V dropped 0 bases and J dropped 6 bases, with 12 bases sitting between them. The germline CDR1 and CDR2 sequences are ENHRY and SYGVKD.

V gene TRBV20-1 combines with J gene TRBJ2-2; TRBD2 matches 10 bases. Looked up from germline, CDR1 is DFQATT and CDR2 is SNEGSKA (reference sequence). CDR3 length: 14 residues. Trimming removed 5 bases from V and 2 bases from J; junction bases left unmatched: 2. The CDR3 sequence: CSALAGGNTGELFF. The CDR3 bases are TGCAGTGCTTTAGCGGGGGGTAACACCGGGGAGCTGTTTTTT.

The V gene is TRBV29-1, the J gene TRBJ2-3, with D possibly TRBD2 on 6 matching bases. This CDR3 spans 13 amino acids. CDR1 and CDR2 (germline): SQVTM, ANQGSEA. Here the CDR3 reads CRPAGNGTDTQYF. CDR3 sequence (DNA): TGCAGACCCGCGGGAAACGGCACAGATACGCAGTATTTT.

A note on this clonotype: One junction end does not reproduce the germline sequence, and a read error may be involved. V usage is TRBV2 and J usage is TRBJ1-2; possibly TRBD1 for D (5 bases). Germline V gene lookup returns CDR1 SNHLY and CDR2 FYNNEI. The CDR3 extends over 13 amino acids. CDR3 loop: CAGSADSNYGYTF. CDR3 bases: TGTGCCGGCAGTGCCGACAGCAACTATGGCTACACCTTC.

The rearrangement links TRBV2 to TRBJ2-1; 10 bases fit TRBD1. In germline, CDR1 is SNHLY, CDR2 FYNNEI. This CDR3 has 14 residues. V was pared by 4 bases and J by 6 bases, with 3 bases of the junction left unmatched. This chain's CDR3 is CASSAGQGLNEQFF. For the CDR3, the DNA is TGTGCCAGCAGTGCGGGACAGGGGCTCAATGAGCAGTTCTTC.

This clonotype was seen a few times. J is TRBJ2-1 and V is TRBV14, with D hard to call. Judging by the DNA end, TRBJ2-7 fits better; the J call may be wrong. This CDR3 has 18 residues. CDR1 and CDR2 from the germline V gene are SGHDN and FVKESK. CDR3 DNA: TGTGCCAGCAGCCAAGATTGGGTGCTCAGATACTCCTACAATGAGCAGTACTTC. Encoded protein: CASSQDWVLRYSYNEQYF.

The chain uses TRBV19 and TRBJ2-3; 9 nucleotides align to TRBD1. Germline V CDR1 and CDR2: LNHDA, SQIVND (reference sequence). Germline trimming cut 8 bases from V and 5 bases from J; bases unmatched to any gene: 8. The CDR3 length is 14 residues. This chain's CDR3 is CASSGDRDRDTQYF. CDR3 DNA sequence: TGTGCCAGTTCCGGGGACAGGGATCGAGATACGCAGTATTTT.